These 3 T cell receptor beta chains share one sample of origin, sequenced in a study of spatial heterogeneity in lung cancer. TCRdb analysed the 5' RACE reads with MiXCR anew, one entry per CDR3 protein. The table includes about 4,000 distinct CDR3 sequences, approximately 53% detected once. The time point denotes: sample taken at primary tumor resection. Unsorted whole RNA samples from tumor, nontumor lung or frozen PBMC were sequenced. The sequencing used PBMCs, collected at surgery. The receptors derive from a female donor with early-stage non-small cell lung cancer.

A few counts support this clonotype. Since the library was made to target alpha chains, this beta chain is a stray read and its abundance is not meaningful. The chain is built from TRBV7-2 and TRBJ2-1, with TRBD2 matching 15 bases. The CDR3 extends over 18 amino acids. V was clipped by 1 base and J by 3 bases; unmatched bases: 4. Germline-derived CDR1 and CDR2 are SGHTA and FQGNSA. In DNA form, the CDR3 reads TGTGCCAGCAGCTTAGAGGGGACTAGCGGGAGGTTCTACAATGAGCAGTTCTTC. Translation gives CASSLEGTSGRFYNEQFF.

In regard to this clonotype: The library was prepared for alpha chains; this beta chain is a stray read, so its frequency means little. This chain connects TRBV6-5 to TRBJ2-7; TRBD2 matches at 10 bases. This CDR3 has 17 residues. V shed 6 bases and J 3 bases; nucleotides not matched to a gene: 14. The V gene's germline CDR1 is MNHEY and CDR2 SVGAGI. The CDR3 region has the DNA TGTGCCAGCAGAAAGGGCAGGGGACTAGCGCTAATCTACGAGCAGTACTTC. Protein product: CASRKGRGLALIYEQYF.

This clonotype was seen once. This beta chain is off target for a library built for alpha chains, so its abundance means little. The chain has TRBV30 and TRBJ2-2, with 9 bases identical to TRBD2. V was clipped by 0 bases and J by 6 bases; unmatched bases: 8. Germline lookup yields CDR1 GTSNPN and CDR2 SVGIG (reference sequence). There are 16 residues in the CDR3. CDR3 coding DNA: TGTGCCTGGAGTGTACCAGTTAGCGGGAGCCCCGGGGAGCTGTTTTTT. Its translation is CAWSVPVSGSPGELFF.